A single sample gave rise to the 21 T cell receptor beta chains below, sequenced in a study of Tregs in tolerant kidney transplant recipients. The nonmyeloablative bone marrow transplants came from related graft donors, with transient mixed chimerism. Here immunoSEQ multiplex PCR was the method, and the copy in TCRdb shows in-frame clones only, minus some. Of 80,000 or so clones listed, 91% are singletons. The sample was CD4+ T cells from blood (PBMCs), taken 24 months after the transplant. The receptors were sampled from a human patient who received a combined kidney and bone marrow transplant. The graft donor may account for some of the T cells.

The chain is built from TRBV11-3 and TRBJ2-2; the D gene is possibly TRBD2 (6 bases). In germline, CDR1 is SGHNT, CDR2 YENEEA. The CDR3 has 16 amino acids. Trimming removed 4 bases from V and 10 bases from J, with 22 bases in between. Here the CDR3 reads CASSSRVAVKWEELFF. The CDR3 DNA reads as TGTGCCAGCAGCTCTAGAGTAGCGGTAAAATGGGAGGAGCTGTTTTTT.

The chain carries TRBV27 and TRBJ2-5; D perhaps matches TRBD2 (6 bases). Looked up from germline, CDR1 is MNHEY and CDR2 is SMNVEV (reference sequence). The CDR3 consists of 15 residues. Trimming stripped 5 bases from V and 1 base from J, with 14 bases between. CDR3 region: CASSPYRGTQETQYF. In DNA, the CDR3 is TGTGCCAGCAGTCCCTATCGGGGGACCCAAGAGACCCAGTACTTC.

As to this clone: The junction departs from germline at one end; a sequencing error may be responsible. The same CDR3 can be traced to other DNA sequences in this sample. The V and J genes are TRBV5-1 and TRBJ2-7; 9 nucleotides align to TRBD2. Germline CDR1 reads SGHRS; CDR2 reads YFSETQ. This CDR3 contains 14 residues. CDR3 loop: CASSSGLASYEQYF. DNA of the CDR3: TGCGCCAGCAGCTCGGGACTAGCAAGCTACGAACAGTACTTC.

V and J are TRBV27 and TRBJ2-1; 10 bases align to TRBD2. V trimming: 6 bases; J trimming: 7 bases; junction bases outside the gene matches: 15. Germline V lookup: CDR1 MNHEY, CDR2 SMNVEV (reference sequence). CDR3 length equals 17 residues. The CDR3 DNA reads TGTGCCAGCAGATCAAGTTGGGCTAGCGGGAGTCTAAATGAGCAGTTCTTC. Translation: CASRSSWASGSLNEQFF.

The chain links TRBV27 to TRBJ1-2, with TRBD1 matching 12 bases. Germline trimming cut 5 bases from V and 5 bases from J; bases unmatched to any gene: 6. CDR1 MNHEY and CDR2 SMNVEV come from the germline V gene (reference sequence). The CDR3 sequence is 15 residues long. The CDR3 bases are TGTGCCAGCAGTCCCGGGACAGGGGGCTATTATGGCTACACCTTC. Translated: CASSPGTGGYYGYTF.

The chain combines TRBV9 with TRBJ2-5; 8 bases are a match to TRBD2. The CDR3 runs 15 residues. V dropped 0 bases and J dropped 5; count of bases not matched to a gene: 6. Per germline, CDR1 SGDLS and CDR2 YYNGEE. CDR3 DNA: TGTGCCAGCAGCGTAGGTAGCGGGGAAATGGAGACCCAGTACTTC. This sequence encodes CASSVGSGEMETQYF.

The genes are TRBV7-9 and TRBJ1-4, with 10 bases aligning to TRBD1. Germline CDR1 and CDR2: SEHNR and FQNEAQ (reference sequence). V lost 10 bases and J lost 10; bases outside the gene matches: 15. This CDR3 has 15 residues. CDR3 in amino acids: CAKISDRGRRVKLFF. The CDR3 DNA reads TGTGCCAAAATCTCCGACAGGGGGCGCAGGGTAAAACTGTTTTTT.

This clone was recorded only once. The chain combines TRBV6-1 with TRBJ2-5; 7 nucleotides agree with TRBD1. The DNA end is a closer match to TRBJ2-7, so the J assignment may be wrong. The CDR3 sequence is 16 residues long. Germline CDR1 and CDR2: MNHNS and SASEGT. Here the CDR3 reads CASSEAHGQGVYEQYF. CDR3 coding DNA: TGTGCCAGCAGTGAAGCGCACGGCCAGGGGGTCTACGAGCAGTACTTC.

This chain connects TRBV5-5 to TRBJ2-7; D is perhaps TRBD2 (5 bases). The CDR3 consists of 17 residues. Germline assignment: CDR1 SGHKS and CDR2 YYEKEE (reference sequence). V gave up 0 bases and J gave up 2 bases, with 18 bases separating them. The CDR3: CASSLAEKEARTYEQYF. The CDR3 DNA reads as TGTGCCAGCAGCTTGGCGGAGAAGGAGGCAAGGACCTACGAGCAGTACTTC.

The chain couples TRBV11-2 to TRBJ2-2, with D unresolved. The ends were cut back, 1 base at V and 3 bases at J, with 9 bases in the middle. Germline V gene data show CDR1 as SGHAT and CDR2 as FQNNGV. The CDR3 is 15 residues long. CDR3 sequence reads: CASSLGNTYTGELFF. The CDR3 nucleotides are TGTGCCAGCAGCTTAGGAAACACCTACACCGGGGAGCTGTTTTTT.

The chain employs TRBV5-4 and TRBJ2-3; 12 bases are a match to TRBD1. Germline V gene sequence: CDR1 SGHNT, CDR2 YYREEE (reference sequence). The trim removed 4 bases at V and 5 bases at J, leaving 5 bases unmatched. This CDR3 has 15 residues. The CDR3 loop is CASSKGQGARDTQYF. In nucleotides, the CDR3 is TGTGCCAGCAGCAAGGGACAGGGGGCGCGAGATACGCAGTATTTT. The complete variable domain, with remaining parts taken from reference TRBV5-4 and TRBJ2-3, reads ETGVTQSPTHLIKTRGQQVTLRCSSQSGHNTVSWYQQALGQGPQFIFQYYREEENGRGNFPPRFSGLQFPNYSSELNVNALELDDSALYLCASSKGQGARDTQYFGPGTRLTVL.

The CDR3 is CASSSHRAFEKLFF. CDR3 coding DNA: TGTGCCAGCAGCTCCCACAGGGCATTTGAAAAACTGTTTTTT. The rearrangement uses TRBV7-9 and TRBJ1-4; D is perhaps TRBD1 (6 bases). The CDR3 has 14 residues. Trimming left V 4 bases short and J 7 bases short, with 13 bases between. Germline-derived CDR1 and CDR2 are SEHNR and FQNEAQ (reference sequence).

The chain combines TRBV14 with TRBJ1-6; D is ambiguous. The CDR3 is 15 amino acids. The germline gives CDR1 SGHDN, CDR2 FVKESK. With 1 base removed from V and 9 bases from J, the gap between germline ends came to 13 bases. For the CDR3, the DNA is TGTGCCAGCAGCCAAGTTCCGGGGTGGTCTTCACCCCTCCACTTT. Its translation is CASSQVPGWSSPLHF.

The rearrangement links TRBV27 to TRBJ1-1, with D possibly matching TRBD1 (6 bases). The CDR3 totals 13 residues. The germline CDR1 and CDR2 sequences are MNHEY and SMNVEV (reference sequence). V was pared by 5 bases and J by 6 bases, with 13 bases between. This chain's CDR3 is CASSLTGYAEAFF. As DNA, the CDR3 is TGTGCCAGCAGTCTAACAGGGTACGCTGAAGCTTTCTTT.

This chain uses TRBV1 with TRBJ1-3; TRBD1, the table's D call, lacks a check against the DNA. TRBV1 has pseudogene status. This CDR3 region has 18 residues. This CDR3 is CTSSQDPSTGIGNTTIYF. As DNA, the CDR3 is TGCACCAGCAGCCAAGATCCCTCCACAGGAATAGGAAACACCACGATATATTTT.

The rearrangement joins TRBV5-6 to TRBJ1-2; TRBD1 matches 10 bases. V lost 4 bases, J lost 4 bases, and 4 bases stayed unmatched. Germline V gene lookup returns CDR1 SGHDT and CDR2 YYEEEE. This CDR3 has 14 residues. The CDR3 region is CASSPRTGGYGYTF. The CDR3, as DNA: TGTGCCAGCAGCCCCCGGACAGGGGGCTATGGCTACACCTTC.

Details on this clone: The sample contains more than one DNA sequence encoding this CDR3. The chain carries TRBV27 and TRBJ1-6, with a possible D match to TRBD1 (5 bases). Germline loops: CDR1 MNHEY, CDR2 SMNVEV (reference sequence). V shed 3 bases and J shed 13 bases, with 22 bases lying between them. CDR3 length equals 16 residues. Written as DNA, the CDR3 is TGTGCCAGCAGTTTGGAACACCTCAGGGTCGGTTCGCCCCTCCACTTT. This sequence encodes CASSLEHLRVGSPLHF.

The gene calls are TRBV5-6 and TRBJ2-3, with TRBD2 identical over 8 bases. The germline gives CDR1 SGHDT, CDR2 YYEEEE. The junction had 9 bases not matched to a gene; V was cut back by 2 bases and J by 7 bases. This CDR3 spans 15 amino acids. For the CDR3, the DNA is TGTGCCAGCAGCTTCTTCTCGGGGGGGGGTAATACGCAGTATTTT. Its translation: CASSFFSGGGNTQYF.

The rearrangement uses TRBV6-6 and TRBJ1-1; 7 bases are a match to TRBD1. The CDR3 extends over 14 amino acids. Trimming removed 7 bases from V and 0 bases from J; junction bases left unmatched: 5. Germline V lookup: CDR1 MNHNY, CDR2 SVGAGI (reference sequence). The DNA for the CDR3 is TGTGCCAGCAAAATAGGGGGCATGAACACTGAAGCTTTCTTT. Amino acids: CASKIGGMNTEAFF.

J is TRBJ2-7 and V is TRBV6-6; perhaps TRBD1 as D (5 bases). Between the trimmed V and J ends, which lost 3 bases and 6 bases, there was a span of 18 bases. This CDR3 is built from 15 residues. The germline V gene has CDR1 MNHNY and CDR2 SVGAGI (reference sequence). The CDR3 spells CASSYPERGVSEQYF. CDR3 nucleotides: TGTGCCAGCAGTTATCCGGAAAGGGGCGTGAGCGAGCAGTACTTC.

This chain connects TRBV5-6 to TRBJ1-4; 12 nucleotides agree with TRBD1. Germline CDR1 SGHDT, CDR2 YYEEEE. V was pared by 3 bases and J by 10 bases, with 7 bases of the junction left unmatched. The CDR3 is 15 residues long. This chain's CDR3 is CASSSPGQGARKLFF. In DNA, the CDR3 is TGTGCCAGCAGCTCTCCGGGACAGGGGGCAAGAAAACTGTTTTTT.